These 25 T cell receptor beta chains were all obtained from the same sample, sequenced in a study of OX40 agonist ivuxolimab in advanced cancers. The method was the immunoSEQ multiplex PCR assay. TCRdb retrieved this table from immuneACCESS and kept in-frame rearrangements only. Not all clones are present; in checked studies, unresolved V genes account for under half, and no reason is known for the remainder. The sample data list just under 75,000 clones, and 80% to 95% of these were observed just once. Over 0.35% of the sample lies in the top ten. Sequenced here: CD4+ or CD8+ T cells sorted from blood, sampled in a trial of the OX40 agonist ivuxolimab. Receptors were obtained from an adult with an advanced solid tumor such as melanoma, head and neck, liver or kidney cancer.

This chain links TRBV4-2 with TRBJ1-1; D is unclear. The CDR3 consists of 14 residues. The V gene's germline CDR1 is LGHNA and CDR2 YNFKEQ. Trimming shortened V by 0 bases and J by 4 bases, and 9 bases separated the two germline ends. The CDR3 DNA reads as TGTGCCAGCAGCCAAGAGGCCCCGAGCACTGAAGCTTTCTTT. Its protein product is CASSQEAPSTEAFF.

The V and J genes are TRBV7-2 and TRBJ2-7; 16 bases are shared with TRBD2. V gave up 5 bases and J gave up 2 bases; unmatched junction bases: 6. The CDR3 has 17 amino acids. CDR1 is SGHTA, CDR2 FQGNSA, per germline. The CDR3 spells CASSGAGTSGRAYEQYF. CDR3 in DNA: TGTGCCAGCAGCGGCGCCGGGACTAGCGGGAGGGCCTACGAGCAGTACTTC.

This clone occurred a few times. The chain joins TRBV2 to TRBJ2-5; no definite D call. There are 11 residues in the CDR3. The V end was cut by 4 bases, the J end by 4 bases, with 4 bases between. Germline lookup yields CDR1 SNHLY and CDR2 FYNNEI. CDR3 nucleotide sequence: TGTGCCAGCAGTGTGGTAGAGACCCAGTACTTC. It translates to CASSVVETQYF.

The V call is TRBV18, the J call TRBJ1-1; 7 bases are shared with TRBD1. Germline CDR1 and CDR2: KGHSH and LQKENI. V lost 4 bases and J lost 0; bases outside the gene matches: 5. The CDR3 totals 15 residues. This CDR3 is CASSQRQGMNTEAFF. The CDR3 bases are TGTGCCAGCTCACAACGACAGGGCATGAACACTGAAGCTTTCTTT. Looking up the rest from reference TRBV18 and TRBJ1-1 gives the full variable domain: NAGVMQNPRHLVRRRGQEARLRCSPMKGHSHVYWYRQLPEEGLKFMVYLQKENIIDESGMPKERFSAEFPKEGPSILRIQQVVRGDSAAYFCASSQRQGMNTEAFFGQGTRLTVV.

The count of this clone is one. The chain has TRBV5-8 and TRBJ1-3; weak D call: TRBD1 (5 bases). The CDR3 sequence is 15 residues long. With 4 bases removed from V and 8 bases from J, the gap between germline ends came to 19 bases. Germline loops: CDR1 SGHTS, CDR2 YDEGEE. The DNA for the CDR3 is TGTGCCAGCAGCCCGGGGCTCTCCCCTTTGGACACCATATATTTT. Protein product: CASSPGLSPLDTIYF.

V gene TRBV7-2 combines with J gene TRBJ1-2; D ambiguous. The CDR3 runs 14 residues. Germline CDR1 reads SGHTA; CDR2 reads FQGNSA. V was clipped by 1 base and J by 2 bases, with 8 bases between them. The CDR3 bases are TGTGCCAGCAGCTTAGGGTCTTCAAACTATGGCTACACCTTC. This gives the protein CASSLGSSNYGYTF.

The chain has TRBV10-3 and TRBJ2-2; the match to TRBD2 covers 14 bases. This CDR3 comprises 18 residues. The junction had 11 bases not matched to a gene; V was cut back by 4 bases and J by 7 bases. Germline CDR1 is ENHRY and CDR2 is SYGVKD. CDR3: CAISGSRLAGGSGGELFF. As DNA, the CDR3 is TGTGCCATCAGTGGATCTCGACTAGCGGGAGGGTCTGGCGGGGAGCTGTTTTTT.

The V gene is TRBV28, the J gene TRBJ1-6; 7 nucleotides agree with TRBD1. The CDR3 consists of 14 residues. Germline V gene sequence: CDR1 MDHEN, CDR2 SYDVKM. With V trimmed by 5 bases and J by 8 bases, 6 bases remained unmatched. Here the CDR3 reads CASSPGQRDSPLHF. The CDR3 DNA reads TGTGCCAGCAGTCCGGGACAGCGGGATTCACCCCTCCACTTT.

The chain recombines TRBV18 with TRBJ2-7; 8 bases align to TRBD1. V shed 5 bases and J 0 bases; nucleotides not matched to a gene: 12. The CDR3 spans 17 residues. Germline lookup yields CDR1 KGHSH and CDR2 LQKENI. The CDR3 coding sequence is TGTGCCAGCTCATTGGGACAGGTTGCATTCAGCTCCTACGAGCAGTACTTC. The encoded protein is CASSLGQVAFSSYEQYF.

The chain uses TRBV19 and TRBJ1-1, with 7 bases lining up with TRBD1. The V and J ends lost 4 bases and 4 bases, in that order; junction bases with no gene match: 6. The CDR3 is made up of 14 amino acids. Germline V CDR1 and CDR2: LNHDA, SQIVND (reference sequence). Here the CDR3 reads CASSSRGLATEAFF. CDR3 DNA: TGTGCCAGTAGTAGTAGGGGGCTCGCCACTGAAGCTTTCTTT.

The DNA of the CDR3 is TGTGCCAGCAGTGCCCTAGCGGGGGTCACAGATACGCAGTATTTT. Its translation: CASSALAGVTDTQYF. The V gene is TRBV2, the J gene TRBJ2-3, with 10 positions matching TRBD2. The CDR3 is 15 residues long. V was clipped by 4 bases and J by 2 bases; unmatched bases: 3. Germline loops: CDR1 SNHLY, CDR2 FYNNEI. Drawing the rest from reference TRBV2 and TRBJ2-3, the complete variable domain is EPEVTQTPSHQVTQMGQEVILRCVPISNHLYFYWYRQILGQKVEFLVSFYNNEISEKSEIFDDQFSVERPDGSNFTLKIRSTKLEDSAMYFCASSALAGVTDTQYFGPGTRLTVL.

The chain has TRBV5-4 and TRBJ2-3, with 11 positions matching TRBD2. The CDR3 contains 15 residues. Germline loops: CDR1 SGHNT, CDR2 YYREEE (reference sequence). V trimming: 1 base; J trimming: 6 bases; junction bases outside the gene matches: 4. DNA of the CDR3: TGTGCCAGCAGCTTGACTAGCGGGAGCCCCGATACGCAGTATTTT. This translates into CASSLTSGSPDTQYF.

CDR3 nucleotide sequence: TGTGCCTCCCGAGGACAGGGGAAAACTGAAGCTTTCTTT. This gives the protein CASRGQGKTEAFF. V is TRBV30 and J is TRBJ1-1, with 9 bases aligning to TRBD1. Looked up from germline, CDR1 is GTSNPN and CDR2 is SVGIG (reference sequence). Germline trimming cut 7 bases from V and 5 bases from J; bases unmatched to any gene: 8. The CDR3 length is 13 residues.

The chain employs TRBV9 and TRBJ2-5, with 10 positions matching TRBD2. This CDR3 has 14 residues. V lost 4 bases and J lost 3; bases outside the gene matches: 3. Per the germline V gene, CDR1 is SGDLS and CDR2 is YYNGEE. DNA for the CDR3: TGTGCCAGCAGCTTCGGGACTAGCGAAGAGACCCAGTACTTC. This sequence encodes CASSFGTSEETQYF.

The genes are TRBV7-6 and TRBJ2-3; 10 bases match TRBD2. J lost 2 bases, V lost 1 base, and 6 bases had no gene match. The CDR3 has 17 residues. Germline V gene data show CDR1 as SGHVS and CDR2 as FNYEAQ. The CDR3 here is CASSLGPAGGSTDTQYF. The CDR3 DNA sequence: TGTGCCAGCAGCTTAGGTCCAGCGGGAGGGTCCACAGATACGCAGTATTTT.

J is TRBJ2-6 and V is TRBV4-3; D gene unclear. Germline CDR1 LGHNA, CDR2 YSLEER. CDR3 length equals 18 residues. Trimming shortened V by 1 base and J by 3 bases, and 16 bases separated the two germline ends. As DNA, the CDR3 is TGCGCCAGCAGCCAAGTAAGGTTGAATGGTTTTGGGGCCAACGTCCTGACTTTC. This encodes CASSQVRLNGFGANVLTF.

This CDR3 is CAWKAGTEAQPQHF. The CDR3 nucleotides read TGTGCCTGGAAAGCGGGGACTGAAGCACAGCCCCAGCATTTT. The genes are TRBV30 and TRBJ1-5; tentative D call: TRBD1 (5 bases). Germline V gene lookup returns CDR1 GTSNPN and CDR2 SVGIG (reference sequence). V gave up 4 bases and J gave up 7 bases, with 17 bases separating them. The CDR3 is 14 residues long.

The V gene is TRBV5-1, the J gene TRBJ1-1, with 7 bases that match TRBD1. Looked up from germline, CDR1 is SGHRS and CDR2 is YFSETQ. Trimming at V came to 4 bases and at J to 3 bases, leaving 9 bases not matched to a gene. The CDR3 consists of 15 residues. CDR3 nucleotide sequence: TGCGCCAGCAGCACCCGACAGGGTAGGTACACTGAAGCTTTCTTT. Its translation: CASSTRQGRYTEAFF.

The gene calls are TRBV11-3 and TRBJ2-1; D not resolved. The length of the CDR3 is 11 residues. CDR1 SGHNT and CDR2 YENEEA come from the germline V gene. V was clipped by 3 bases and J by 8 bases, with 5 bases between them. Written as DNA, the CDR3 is TGTGCCAGCAGCTTCTTCCATGAGCAGTTCTTC. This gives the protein CASSFFHEQFF.

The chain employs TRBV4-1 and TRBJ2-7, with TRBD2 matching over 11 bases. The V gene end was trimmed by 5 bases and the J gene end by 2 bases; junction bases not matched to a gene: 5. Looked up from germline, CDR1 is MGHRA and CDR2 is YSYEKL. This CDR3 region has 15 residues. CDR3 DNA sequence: TGCGCCAGCAGCAGGATAGCGGGAGGGACCTACGAGCAGTACTTC. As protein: CASSRIAGGTYEQYF.

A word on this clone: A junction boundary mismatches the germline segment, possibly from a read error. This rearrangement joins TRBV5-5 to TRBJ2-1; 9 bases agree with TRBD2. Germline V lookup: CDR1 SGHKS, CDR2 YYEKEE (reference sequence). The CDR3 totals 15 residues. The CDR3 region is CASSFQPSGDARCIF. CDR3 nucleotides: TGTGCCAGCAGCTTCCAGCCTAGCGGGGACGCCCGGTGCATCTTC.

CDR3 nucleotides: TGTGCCCTGAGGTTGACTGAAGCTTTCTTT. Translated, it gives CALRLTEAFF. The chain has TRBV30 and TRBJ1-1; no firm D call. The CDR3 totals 10 residues. Trimming stripped 8 bases from V and 5 bases from J, with 9 bases between. CDR1 is GTSNPN, CDR2 SVGIG, per germline (reference sequence).

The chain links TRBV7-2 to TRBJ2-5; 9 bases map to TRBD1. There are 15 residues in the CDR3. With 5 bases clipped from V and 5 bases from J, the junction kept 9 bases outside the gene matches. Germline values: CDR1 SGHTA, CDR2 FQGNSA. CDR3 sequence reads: CASSPGTGRTETQYF. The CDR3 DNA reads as TGTGCCAGCAGCCCAGGGACAGGGAGGACGGAGACCCAGTACTTC. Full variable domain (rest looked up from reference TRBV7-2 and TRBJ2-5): GAGVSQSPSNKVTEKGKDVELRCDPISGHTALYWYRQSLGQGLEFLIYFQGNSAPDKSGLPSDRFSAERTGGSVSTLTIQRTQQEDSAVYLCASSPGTGRTETQYFGPGTRLLVL.

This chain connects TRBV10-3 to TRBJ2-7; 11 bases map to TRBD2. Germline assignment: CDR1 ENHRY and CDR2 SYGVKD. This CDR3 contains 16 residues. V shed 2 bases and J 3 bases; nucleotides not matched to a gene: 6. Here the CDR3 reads CAISEQLAGEVYEQYF. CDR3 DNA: TGTGCCATCAGTGAGCAACTAGCGGGAGAAGTCTACGAGCAGTACTTC.

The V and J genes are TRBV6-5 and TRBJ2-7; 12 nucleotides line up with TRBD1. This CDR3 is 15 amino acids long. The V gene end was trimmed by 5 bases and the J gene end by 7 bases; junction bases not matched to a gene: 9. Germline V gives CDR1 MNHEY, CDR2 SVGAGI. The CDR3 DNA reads TGTGCCAGCAGTCGGGCCGGGACAGGGGGCGGTGAGCAGTACTTC. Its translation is CASSRAGTGGGEQYF.